Following are 3 T cell receptor beta chains from one sample sequenced in a study of blood T cell repertoires in COVID-19. The assay was immunoSEQ multiplex PCR, and TCRdb's table has in-frame clones only and misses some. Among 250,000 to 350,000 clones, 75% to 90% were seen once, and the ten largest hold under 15%. The sample taken for sequencing was peripheral blood. These receptor sequences come from an older woman with acute or convalescent COVID-19.

The chain joins TRBV6-5 to TRBJ2-1, with 9 bases matching TRBD1. This CDR3 is 16 amino acids long. With V trimmed by 3 bases and J by 5 bases, 8 bases remained unmatched. Germline V gene lookup returns CDR1 MNHEY and CDR2 SVGAGI. CDR3 sequence reads: CASSYSPRTGDNEQFF. CDR3 nucleotide sequence: TGTGCCAGCAGTTATTCACCTCGGACAGGGGACAATGAGCAGTTCTTC.

The chain joins TRBV11-2 to TRBJ2-7, with 8 bases identical to TRBD2. The V segment lost 4 bases and the J segment 2 bases; nucleotides outside the gene matches: 16. From germline, CDR1 is SGHAT and CDR2 FQNNGV. CDR3 length: 18 amino acids. The CDR3 bases are TGTGCCAGCAGCTCTTACGCGGGGGGCCCAAATAAAACCTACGAGCAGTACTTC. This encodes CASSSYAGGPNKTYEQYF.

This clone was seen once. This rearrangement joins TRBV1 to TRBJ2-3; the table's D gene call, TRBD1, was not cross checked with the DNA. TRBV1 is tagged as a pseudogene. This CDR3 is 13 amino acids long. CDR3 residues: CTSWDSSTDTQYF. The DNA for the CDR3 is TGCACCAGCTGGGACAGTAGCACAGATACGCAGTATTTT.